The rows below give T cell receptor beta chains drawn from one sample of a study of blood T cells in healthy people across ages. TCRdb ran MiXCR on the 5' RACE reads and lists one entry per CDR3 protein. The sample has roughly 1,500,000 distinct CDR3 sequences, 30% to 35% seen once; the top ten hold around 10%. Sequenced sample: blood. The source is a woman between 25 and 40 years old in good health. CDR3s include the opening cysteine and the closing phenylalanine or tryptophan. Fields, in order: J gene, V gene, clone size, D gene, CDR3 DNA, CDR3 protein. The D gene is left open where the match is weak. Size tells how often a clone was seen (once, few, many) or the class of an expanded clone, and some rows leave it out.

J gene: TRBJ2-2
V gene: TRBV7-9
clone size: many
D gene: .
CDR3 DNA: TGTGCCAGCAGCCCTCGACAGAACCCGAACACCGGGGAGCTGTTTTTT
CDR3 protein: CASSPRQNPNTGELFF

J gene: TRBJ1-6
V gene: TRBV7-9
clone size: few
D gene: .
CDR3 DNA: TGTGCCAGCAGCTTAAATAATTCACCCCTCCACTTT
CDR3 protein: CASSLNNSPLHF

J gene: TRBJ2-7
V gene: TRBV20-1
clone size: .
D gene: .
CDR3 DNA: TGCAGTGCTCCTCCGGGGCACTCCTACGAGCAGTACTTC
CDR3 protein: CSAPPGHSYEQYF

J gene: TRBJ2-2
V gene: TRBV20-1
clone size: .
D gene: TRBD2
CDR3 DNA: TGCAGTGCTAGGGGAGGGGCGGCGGGGGAGCTGTTTTTT
CDR3 protein: CSARGGAAGELFF

J gene: TRBJ2-3
V gene: TRBV28
clone size: .
D gene: .
CDR3 DNA: TGTGCCAGCAGTGTTAGCGGACCCACAGATACGCAGTATTTT
CDR3 protein: CASSVSGPTDTQYF

J gene: TRBJ2-7
V gene: TRBV20-1
clone size: .
D gene: .
CDR3 DNA: TGCAGTGCTAAAATCGGGCAGACCGAGCAGTACTTC
CDR3 protein: CSAKIGQTEQYF

J gene: TRBJ2-3
V gene: TRBV5-1
clone size: few
D gene: TRBD2
CDR3 DNA: TGCGCCAGCAGCCCGGCGACTAGCGGGAGAACAGATACGCAGTATTTT
CDR3 protein: CASSPATSGRTDTQYF

J gene: TRBJ2-3
V gene: TRBV4-2
clone size: few
D gene: .
CDR3 DNA: TGTGCCAGCAGCGGGGGGGCGATCACTCAAACAGGGCAGTATTTT
CDR3 protein: CASSGGAITQTGQYF

J gene: TRBJ2-7
V gene: TRBV29-1
clone size: few
D gene: TRBD1
CDR3 DNA: TGCAGCGTCGAACTCAGAGGTCGACAGGGGGCGCTTTACGAGCAGTACTTC
CDR3 protein: CSVELRGRQGALYEQYF

J gene: TRBJ1-5
V gene: TRBV29-1
clone size: few
D gene: .
CDR3 DNA: TGCAGCGTTCTGCCCGGGAACAATCAGCCCCAGCATTTT
CDR3 protein: CSVLPGNNQPQHF

J gene: TRBJ2-7
V gene: TRBV5-5
clone size: .
D gene: .
CDR3 DNA: TGTGCCAGCAGCTTGCTGGCCGGGCCCGAGCAGTACTTC
CDR3 protein: CASSLLAGPEQYF

J gene: TRBJ2-7
V gene: TRBV5-6
clone size: .
D gene: TRBD1
CDR3 DNA: TGTGCCAGCAGCCCTTTGCCCGGACAGGGCTACGAGCAGTACTTC
CDR3 protein: CASSPLPGQGYEQYF

J gene: TRBJ1-5
V gene: TRBV9
clone size: .
D gene: .
CDR3 DNA: TGTGCCAGCAGCGTCGACCACCTGGCGGGTCAGCCCCAGCATTTT
CDR3 protein: CASSVDHLAGQPQHF

J gene: TRBJ2-7
V gene: TRBV5-1
clone size: few
D gene: .
CDR3 DNA: TGCGCCAGCAGCCCGATGGGATACGAGCAGTACTTC
CDR3 protein: CASSPMGYEQYF

J gene: TRBJ1-2
V gene: TRBV25-1
clone size: many
D gene: .
CDR3 DNA: TGTGCCAGCAGTGAATCCCTGGTGGGGCTATATGGCTACACCTTC
CDR3 protein: CASSESLVGLYGYTF

J gene: TRBJ2-1
V gene: TRBV19
clone size: .
D gene: TRBD2
CDR3 DNA: TGTGCCAGTAGTATAGTTGCGGGAGAAGGAGGGAATGAGCAGTTCTTC
CDR3 protein: CASSIVAGEGGNEQFF

J gene: TRBJ2-5
V gene: TRBV4-2
clone size: .
D gene: .
CDR3 DNA: TGTGCCAGTAGCGCCCGGGACGAAGGGACCCAGTACTTC
CDR3 protein: CASSARDEGTQYF

J gene: TRBJ1-1
V gene: TRBV10-3
clone size: .
D gene: .
CDR3 DNA: TGTGCCATCACCAAGGCTGGGGCCGGGAACACTGAAGCTTTCTTT
CDR3 protein: CAITKAGAGNTEAFF

J gene: TRBJ2-1
V gene: TRBV13
clone size: .
D gene: TRBD2
CDR3 DNA: TGTGCCAGCAGCTTCCGGGGGGGCAGCTTAAATGAGCAGTTCTTC
CDR3 protein: CASSFRGGSLNEQFF

J gene: TRBJ2-7
V gene: TRBV12-3/TRBV12-4
clone size: few
D gene: TRBD2
CDR3 DNA: TGTGCCAGCAGTTTGAGCGGGGCCGGGCTTGCGTACGAGCAGTACTTC
CDR3 protein: CASSLSGAGLAYEQYF

J gene: TRBJ2-1
V gene: TRBV4-2
clone size: few
D gene: TRBD2
CDR3 DNA: TGTGCCAGCAGCTACGGACTAGCAAATGAGCAGTTCTTC
CDR3 protein: CASSYGLANEQFF

J gene: TRBJ2-3
V gene: TRBV24-1
clone size: once
D gene: TRBD1
CDR3 DNA: TGTGCCACCAGTGATCCTGGGCGGGACAGGGACCCAAATACGCAGTATTTT
CDR3 protein: CATSDPGRDRDPNTQYF

J gene: TRBJ1-4
V gene: TRBV4-1
clone size: few
D gene: TRBD1
CDR3 DNA: TGCGCCAGCAGCCAAGATACGGGGACAGGGGCAAATGAAAAACTGTTTTTT
CDR3 protein: CASSQDTGTGANEKLFF

J gene: TRBJ1-4
V gene: TRBV4-1
clone size: .
D gene: .
CDR3 DNA: TGCGCCAGCAGCCTGAGAACCGGTGGGTCGGATGAAAAACTGTTTTTT
CDR3 protein: CASSLRTGGSDEKLFF

J gene: TRBJ2-3
V gene: TRBV29-1
clone size: many
D gene: .
CDR3 DNA: TGCAGCGTCCCCTCGGGCCTACGCACAGATACGCAGTATTTT
CDR3 protein: CSVPSGLRTDTQYF

J gene: TRBJ2-1
V gene: TRBV10-3
clone size: many
D gene: TRBD2
CDR3 DNA: TGTGCCATCATCCAGCGGGAGGGGGGTGAGCAGTTCTTC
CDR3 protein: CAIIQREGGEQFF

J gene: TRBJ2-7
V gene: TRBV27
clone size: .
D gene: TRBD2
CDR3 DNA: TGTGCCAGCAGTAGGGCGGGGGGATCGGTTGGCGAGCAGTACTTC
CDR3 protein: CASSRAGGSVGEQYF

J gene: TRBJ2-7
V gene: TRBV7-6
clone size: .
D gene: .
CDR3 DNA: TGTGCCAGCAGCCCCGGCCCTAACACCTTCGAGCAGTACTTC
CDR3 protein: CASSPGPNTFEQYF

J gene: TRBJ2-7
V gene: TRBV4-1
clone size: few
D gene: .
CDR3 DNA: TGCGCCAGCAGCTACGGGAGAAGTGGCGAGCAGTACTTC
CDR3 protein: CASSYGRSGEQYF

J gene: TRBJ2-3
V gene: TRBV2
clone size: .
D gene: .
CDR3 DNA: TGTGCCAGCAGTGGGAGAACTTCAGATACGCAGTATTTT
CDR3 protein: CASSGRTSDTQYF

J gene: TRBJ2-3
V gene: TRBV20-1
clone size: .
D gene: TRBD2
CDR3 DNA: TGCAGTGTTGATGTGGGACTAGCGCCCACAGATACGCAGTATTTT
CDR3 protein: CSVDVGLAPTDTQYF

J gene: TRBJ2-7
V gene: TRBV6-1
clone size: .
D gene: .
CDR3 DNA: TGTGCCAGCAGTGATCAGAGGCTCGACGAGCAGTACTTC
CDR3 protein: CASSDQRLDEQYF

J gene: TRBJ2-5
V gene: TRBV5-1
clone size: .
D gene: .
CDR3 DNA: TGCGCCAGCAGTAGCGAACCGCTAGGGTACAATGAGCAGTACTTC
CDR3 protein: CASSSEPLGYNEQYF

J gene: TRBJ2-5
V gene: TRBV29-1
clone size: many
D gene: .
CDR3 DNA: TGCAGCGTTGTGAGGGCCCTAGGGGCCCAGTACTTC
CDR3 protein: CSVVRALGAQYF

J gene: TRBJ1-1
V gene: TRBV6-5
clone size: .
D gene: .
CDR3 DNA: TGTGCCAGCAGTACTCGGAGGGAGGGGACACCCTCGGGGGCTTTCTTT
CDR3 protein: CASSTRREGTPSGAFF

J gene: TRBJ2-1
V gene: TRBV28
clone size: .
D gene: TRBD2
CDR3 DNA: TGTGCCAGCAATTCGAGACTAGCGGACTCCTGCAATGAGCAGTTCTTC
CDR3 protein: CASNSRLADSCNEQFF

J gene: TRBJ2-3
V gene: TRBV3-1
clone size: .
D gene: .
CDR3 DNA: TGTGCCAGCAGCCCTCAACCGGGAAATACGCAGTATTTT
CDR3 protein: CASSPQPGNTQYF

J gene: TRBJ1-5
V gene: TRBV2
clone size: .
D gene: .
CDR3 DNA: TGTGCCAGCAGTGAAGCGCTTGGGGGTTCGCAGCCCCAGCATTTT
CDR3 protein: CASSEALGGSQPQHF

J gene: TRBJ1-5
V gene: TRBV18
clone size: once
D gene: .
CDR3 DNA: TGTGCCAGCTCACCAGGGGCCCAGCCCCAGCATTTT
CDR3 protein: CASSPGAQPQHF

J gene: TRBJ2-7
V gene: TRBV5-1
clone size: few
D gene: TRBD2
CDR3 DNA: TGCGCCAGCGCTAGCGGAGGCACCCACGAGCAGTACTTC
CDR3 protein: CASASGGTHEQYF

J gene: TRBJ2-1
V gene: TRBV5-1
clone size: few
D gene: .
CDR3 DNA: TGCGCCAGCAGCCCACCGTCACCGAGCTCCTACAATGAGCAGTTCTTC
CDR3 protein: CASSPPSPSSYNEQFF

J gene: TRBJ2-7
V gene: TRBV6-6
clone size: many
D gene: TRBD2
CDR3 DNA: TGTGCCAGCAGCCCTACGGGACTACTCTACGAGCAGTACTTC
CDR3 protein: CASSPTGLLYEQYF

J gene: TRBJ1-1
V gene: TRBV14
clone size: few
D gene: .
CDR3 DNA: TGTGCCAGCAGCCAGGAATTGGAAACTGAAGCTTTCTTT
CDR3 protein: CASSQELETEAFF

J gene: TRBJ1-1
V gene: TRBV10-3
clone size: .
D gene: TRBD1
CDR3 DNA: TGTGCCATCAGTGAGAGGACAGGGTCGGAGGGCACTGAAGCTTTCTTT
CDR3 protein: CAISERTGSEGTEAFF

J gene: TRBJ2-5
V gene: TRBV12-3/TRBV12-4
clone size: few
D gene: TRBD2
CDR3 DNA: TGTGCCAGCAGCCGCCGGAGCGGGGGGACTCAAGAGACCCAGTACTTC
CDR3 protein: CASSRRSGGTQETQYF